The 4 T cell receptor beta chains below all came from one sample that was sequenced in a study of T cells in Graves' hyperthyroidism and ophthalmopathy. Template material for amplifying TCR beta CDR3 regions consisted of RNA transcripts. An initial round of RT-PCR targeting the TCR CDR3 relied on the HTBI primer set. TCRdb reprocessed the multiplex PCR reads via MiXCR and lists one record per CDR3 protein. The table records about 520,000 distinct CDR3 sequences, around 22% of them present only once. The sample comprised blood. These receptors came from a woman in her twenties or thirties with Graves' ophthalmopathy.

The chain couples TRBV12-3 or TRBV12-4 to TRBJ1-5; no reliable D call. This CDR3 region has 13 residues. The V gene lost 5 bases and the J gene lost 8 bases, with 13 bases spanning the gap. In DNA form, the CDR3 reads TGTGCCAGCAGTGGTCAGATGAGGGAGCCCCAGCATTTT. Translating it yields CASSGQMREPQHF.

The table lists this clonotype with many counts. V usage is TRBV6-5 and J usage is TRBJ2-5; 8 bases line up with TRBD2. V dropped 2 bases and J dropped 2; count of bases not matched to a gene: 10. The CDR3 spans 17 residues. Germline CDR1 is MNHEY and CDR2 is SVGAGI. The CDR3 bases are TGTGCCAGCAGTTACCCCGGGGGCGGGGGGACTCAAGAGACCCAGTACTTC. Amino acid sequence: CASSYPGGGGTQETQYF.

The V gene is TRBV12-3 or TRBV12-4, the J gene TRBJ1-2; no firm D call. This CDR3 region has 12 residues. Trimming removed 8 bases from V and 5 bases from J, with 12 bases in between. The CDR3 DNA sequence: TGTGCCAGCGGGAAGAAGAGGTATGGCTACACCTTC. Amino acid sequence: CASGKKRYGYTF.

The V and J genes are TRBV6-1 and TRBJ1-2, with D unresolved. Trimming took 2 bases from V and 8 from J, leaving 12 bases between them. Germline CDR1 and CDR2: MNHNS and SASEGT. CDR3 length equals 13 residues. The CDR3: CASSESSSGGYTF. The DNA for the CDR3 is TGTGCCAGCAGTGAATCTTCCTCCGGAGGCTACACCTTC.